Listed here are 23 T cell receptor beta chains from one sample, sequenced in a study of blood T cells in healthy people across ages. PCR was performed a second time for about 6 to 12 cycles using a sample-barcoded 5' primer and a J-beta primer mix. TCRdb reanalysed the 5' RACE reads using MiXCR and keeps one entry per CDR3 protein. The sample lists 1,500,000 or so distinct CDR3 sequences; less than 45% were seen once. The specimen sequenced was blood. Every receptor here comes from a young woman in good health.

V gene TRBV7-2 combines with J gene TRBJ1-1, with 9 bases lining up with TRBD1. The CDR3 length is 14 residues. Germline CDR1 reads SGHTA; CDR2 reads FQGNSA. The V and J ends lost 2 bases and 5 bases, in that order; junction bases with no gene match: 3. For the CDR3, the DNA is TGTGCCAGCAGCTTAAAAGGGACAGGGACTGAAGCTTTCTTT. Its translation: CASSLKGTGTEAFF.

This clonotype was picked up many times. The chain combines TRBV29-1 with TRBJ2-7; possibly TRBD2 for D (6 bases). The CDR3 spans 13 residues. V was pared by 1 base and J by 4 bases, with 11 bases between. In germline, CDR1 is SQVTM, CDR2 ANQGSEA. The CDR3 bases are TGCAGCGTTGAAGTAGGGGACTCATACGAGCAGTACTTC. It yields the protein CSVEVGDSYEQYF.

This clonotype has only a few counts. The V call is TRBV15, the J call TRBJ2-3; D is ambiguous. Per germline, CDR1 LNHNV and CDR2 YYDKDF (reference sequence). This CDR3 is 16 amino acids long. V was pared by 0 bases and J by 4 bases, with 14 bases between. The CDR3 region is CATSRDPSSMPDTQYF. CDR3 in DNA: TGTGCCACCAGCAGAGATCCCTCTTCCATGCCAGATACGCAGTATTTT.

As DNA, the CDR3 is TGTGCCAGCAGACTCGACAGGATAACGGAAGCTTTCTTT. This codes for CASRLDRITEAFF. The chain recombines TRBV28 with TRBJ1-1, with D maybe TRBD1 (6 bases). V lost 6 bases to trimming and J lost 8 bases, with 16 bases between them. Germline V gene data show CDR1 as MDHEN and CDR2 as SYDVKM. The CDR3 has 13 residues.

The chain combines TRBV9 with TRBJ2-7; weak D call: TRBD2 (6 bases). The CDR3 consists of 16 residues. The V gene lost 0 bases and the J gene lost 7 bases, with 20 bases spanning the gap. Germline V gene sequence: CDR1 SGDLS, CDR2 YYNGEE. CDR3 region: CASSVDTGAWYNEQYF. The CDR3 DNA reads as TGTGCCAGCAGCGTAGACACGGGAGCGTGGTACAATGAGCAGTACTTC.

J is TRBJ1-5 and V is TRBV12-5, with 10 bases matching TRBD1. The CDR3 is 14 amino acids. CDR1 is LGHNT, CDR2 FRNRAP, per germline. Trimming removed 4 bases from V and 10 bases from J; junction bases left unmatched: 7. The CDR3 DNA reads as TGTGCTAGTGGTTGGGGGACAGGGGTTGAACCCCAGCATTTT. Amino acid sequence: CASGWGTGVEPQHF. The full variable domain, completed using reference TRBV12-5 and TRBJ1-5, is DARVTQTPRHKVTEMGQEVTMRCQPILGHNTVFWYRQTMMQGLELLAYFRNRAPLDDSGMPKDRFSAEMPDATLATLKIQPSEPRDSAVYFCASGWGTGVEPQHFGDGTRLSIL.

V usage is TRBV5-1 and J usage is TRBJ2-5; the match to TRBD2 covers 13 bases. CDR3 length equals 16 residues. V was clipped by 4 bases and J by 2 bases; unmatched bases: 5. Germline V gives CDR1 SGHRS, CDR2 YFSETQ. The CDR3 DNA reads TGCGCCAGCAGCCAGACTAGCGGGGGGCAACAAGAGACCCAGTACTTC. It specifies CASSQTSGGQQETQYF.

The V gene is TRBV4-3, the J gene TRBJ2-7, with D perhaps TRBD1 or TRBD2 (5 bases each). V dropped 4 bases and J dropped 2 bases, with 18 bases sitting between them. The CDR3 has 16 residues. Germline lookup yields CDR1 LGHNA and CDR2 YSLEER. As DNA, the CDR3 is TGCGCCAGCAGCCGTCGGACTGAGGGGAACCCCTACGAGCAGTACTTC. Residues: CASSRRTEGNPYEQYF.

The chain joins TRBV15 to TRBJ2-3; D might be TRBD1 or TRBD2, each matching 6 bases. The germline V gene encodes CDR1 LNHNV and CDR2 YYDKDF (reference sequence). This CDR3 contains 16 residues. The germline V and J ends were trimmed by 7 bases and 4 bases, with 21 bases remaining between them. The CDR3 nucleotides are TGTGCCACCACCCTCATAGGGGGGAGCGAGCCAGATACGCAGTATTTT. It yields the protein CATTLIGGSEPDTQYF.

In nucleotides, the CDR3 is TGTGCCAGCAGCCCGGAGACAGTCGGTACGCAGTATTTT. Encoded protein: CASSPETVGTQYF. The V and J genes are TRBV7-2 and TRBJ2-3; D is possibly TRBD1 (5 bases). Trimming removed 5 bases from V and 8 bases from J, with 14 bases in between. The V gene's germline CDR1 is SGHTA and CDR2 FQGNSA. CDR3 size: 13 residues.

V usage is TRBV20-1 and J usage is TRBJ1-6; TRBD1 matches at 9 bases. This CDR3 has 17 amino acids. In germline, CDR1 is DFQATT, CDR2 SNEGSKA (reference sequence). With V trimmed by 0 bases and J by 9 bases, 12 bases remained unmatched. CDR3 sequence reads: CSAREIGTGGLASPLHF. For the CDR3, the DNA is TGCAGTGCTAGAGAAATCGGTACAGGGGGCTTGGCTTCACCCCTCCACTTT.

The chain links TRBV4-2 to TRBJ2-2; 10 positions agree with TRBD2. V lost 3 bases, J lost 7 bases, and 11 bases stayed unmatched. This CDR3 comprises 17 residues. CDR1 is LGHNA, CDR2 YNFKEQ, per germline. The CDR3 reads CASSHGGLAGVDGELFF. The CDR3 nucleotides are TGTGCCAGCAGCCACGGAGGTCTAGCGGGAGTGGACGGGGAGCTGTTTTTT.

The rearrangement joins TRBV19 to TRBJ1-2; no firm D call. V was cut by 9 bases and J by 8 bases, with 10 bases left in between. Germline lookup yields CDR1 LNHDA and CDR2 SQIVND (reference sequence). CDR3 length: 10 amino acids. The CDR3 nucleotides read TGTGCCAGCCGGGGATACGGCTACACCTTC. Amino acid sequence: CASRGYGYTF.

The genes are TRBV29-1 and TRBJ2-7; possible D gene TRBD1, 6 bases. The ends were cut back, 4 bases at V and 0 bases at J, with 13 bases in the middle. The CDR3 covers 14 residues. Per the germline V gene, CDR1 is SQVTM and CDR2 is ANQGSEA. The CDR3: CSVGRGKSSYEQYF. CDR3 nucleotides: TGCAGCGTTGGCAGGGGCAAGAGCTCCTACGAGCAGTACTTC.

This rearrangement joins TRBV9 to TRBJ2-2, with D hard to call. Germline values: CDR1 SGDLS, CDR2 YYNGEE. The CDR3 consists of 13 residues. V lost 0 bases and J 6 bases, leaving 6 bases between the germline ends. The CDR3 bases are TGTGCCAGCAGCGTAGGACGGGCCGGGGAGCTGTTTTTT. Translated, it gives CASSVGRAGELFF.

The gene calls are TRBV20-1 and TRBJ1-4; 7 nucleotides match TRBD1. In germline, CDR1 is DFQATT, CDR2 SNEGSKA (reference sequence). The CDR3 consists of 15 residues. The V segment lost 6 bases and the J segment 6 bases; nucleotides outside the gene matches: 13. The CDR3 is CSAALQGWYDEKLFF. The CDR3 DNA is TGCAGTGCCGCCCTACAGGGGTGGTACGATGAAAAACTGTTTTTT.

The chain is built from TRBV12-3 or TRBV12-4 and TRBJ2-5; D possibly corresponds to TRBD2 (5 bases). This CDR3 is 14 amino acids long. Trimming shortened V by 1 base and J by 11 bases, and 17 bases separated the two germline ends. CDR3 sequence: CASSLGGYYNEQYF. CDR3 bases: TGTGCCAGCAGTTTAGGCGGGTACTACAATGAGCAGTACTTC.

This clonotype was seen ten or more times. The rearrangement links TRBV9 to TRBJ2-7, with D maybe TRBD1 (6 bases). The V end lost 0 bases, the J end lost 3 bases, and 10 bases lay between the germline ends. This CDR3 comprises 14 residues. CDR1 SGDLS and CDR2 YYNGEE come from the germline V gene. The CDR3 region has the DNA TGTGCCAGCAGCGTAGGTCAGGGGAACTACGAGCAGTACTTC. It specifies CASSVGQGNYEQYF.

The table lists this clonotype with a count of one. The chain is built from TRBV10-3 and TRBJ2-7, with 9 bases lining up with TRBD1. Germline V gene lookup returns CDR1 ENHRY and CDR2 SYGVKD. Germline trimming cut 4 bases from V and 4 bases from J; bases unmatched to any gene: 8. The CDR3 runs to 15 residues. In nucleotides, the CDR3 is TGTGCCATCAGTGGGGTGGGGACAGGGAGTTACGAGCAGTACTTC. Encoded protein: CAISGVGTGSYEQYF.

The J gene is TRBJ2-7, the V gene TRBV30, with 10 bases identical to TRBD1. V dropped 5 bases and J dropped 2; count of bases not matched to a gene: 9. The CDR3 is 15 residues long. CDR1 and CDR2 from the germline V gene are GTSNPN and SVGIG (reference sequence). CDR3 residues: CAWEAGQGLTYEQYF. The CDR3 DNA sequence: TGTGCCTGGGAAGCGGGACAGGGGTTGACCTACGAGCAGTACTTC.

This chain connects TRBV7-2 to TRBJ1-4; no clear D gene. V was cut by 1 base and J by 0 bases, with 9 bases left in between. This CDR3 region has 16 residues. The germline V gene has CDR1 SGHTA and CDR2 FQGNSA. The CDR3 DNA follows: TGTGCCAGCAGCTTAGAATTGGCAGCAACTAATGAAAAACTGTTTTTT. It specifies CASSLELAATNEKLFF.

This clonotype was found a few times. The V gene is TRBV2, the J gene TRBJ2-7, with 8 bases matching TRBD1. The germline V gene has CDR1 SNHLY and CDR2 FYNNEI. The CDR3 has 14 residues. After removal of 6 bases from V and 4 bases from J, the junction contained 8 bases not matched to a gene. CDR3 sequence (DNA): TGTGCCAGCAGATTCCGACAGGGGTTTTACGAGCAGTACTTC. As protein: CASRFRQGFYEQYF.

The J gene is TRBJ1-5, the V gene TRBV5-1, with 9 bases matching TRBD1. The CDR3 runs 15 residues. CDR1 and CDR2 (germline): SGHRS, YFSETQ. J gave up 5 bases and V 4 bases, and 7 bases lay outside the gene matches. CDR3 sequence (DNA): TGCGCCAGCAGCCCGGACAGGGGAGGGGATCAGCCCCAGCATTTT. This gives the protein CASSPDRGGDQPQHF.